The rows below give T cell receptor beta chains drawn from one sample of a study of human T cells and chemical hapten exposure. TCRdb itself ran the RACE reads through MiXCR, one entry per CDR3 protein. Found here are roughly 34,000 distinct CDR3 sequences, under 13% of them singletons; the top ten hold roughly a quarter. The starting material was whole blood, obtained in connection with sensitization to the hapten diphenylcyclopropenone (DPC). Source of these receptors: a man aged 45-65 years with alopecia areata. Some clones in this sample may be carry-over from other donors' samples. Each CDR3 is given without its conserved first and last residue. D genes are given only for firm matches. The size field is filled for only some rows; it gives once, few, many or a size class.

v_gene: TRBV28; abundance: -; j_gene: TRBJ2-2; d_gene: TRBD1; CDR3aa: ASSLSQGAGGELF
v_gene: TRBV7-7; abundance: many; j_gene: TRBJ2-1; d_gene: -; CDR3aa: ASSKGSYNEQF
v_gene: TRBV5-1; abundance: many; j_gene: TRBJ1-6; d_gene: TRBD1; CDR3aa: ASSSRTGVNSPLH
v_gene: TRBV6-6; abundance: many; j_gene: TRBJ1-3; d_gene: -; CDR3aa: ASSRPRSGNTIY
v_gene: TRBV3-1; abundance: few; j_gene: TRBJ2-3; d_gene: TRBD2; CDR3aa: ASSQVSVAGSTDTQY
v_gene: TRBV5-1; abundance: -; j_gene: TRBJ2-3; d_gene: -; CDR3aa: ASSFRRSDTQY
v_gene: TRBV15; abundance: -; j_gene: TRBJ2-5; d_gene: -; CDR3aa: ATSISRQETQY
v_gene: TRBV11-2; abundance: many; j_gene: TRBJ1-1; d_gene: -; CDR3aa: ASSLGAGGPNTEAF
v_gene: TRBV12-3/TRBV12-4; abundance: few; j_gene: TRBJ1-1; d_gene: TRBD1; CDR3aa: ASSLLTGGDGAF
v_gene: TRBV5-4; abundance: many; j_gene: TRBJ2-1; d_gene: -; CDR3aa: ASSSYNEQF
v_gene: TRBV18; abundance: -; j_gene: TRBJ1-5; d_gene: -; CDR3aa: ASSTGELGNQPQH
v_gene: TRBV29-1; abundance: few; j_gene: TRBJ1-6; d_gene: TRBD1; CDR3aa: SVRGQGESSPLH
v_gene: TRBV30; abundance: -; j_gene: TRBJ1-1; d_gene: -; CDR3aa: AWSVPGGTLWAEAF
v_gene: TRBV3-1; abundance: many; j_gene: TRBJ2-3; d_gene: -; CDR3aa: ASSQEWELAQY
v_gene: TRBV24-1; abundance: -; j_gene: TRBJ2-3; d_gene: -; CDR3aa: ATSDLIDTQY
v_gene: TRBV18; abundance: many; j_gene: TRBJ2-1; d_gene: TRBD2; CDR3aa: ASSPQFRGGTSGSFDEQF
v_gene: TRBV29-1; abundance: few; j_gene: TRBJ2-1; d_gene: -; CDR3aa: SATPRVIDVEQF
v_gene: TRBV5-1; abundance: few; j_gene: TRBJ2-1; d_gene: -; CDR3aa: ASSLAGINNEQF
v_gene: TRBV20-1; abundance: -; j_gene: TRBJ2-1; d_gene: -; CDR3aa: SARSGSVF
v_gene: TRBV28; abundance: many; j_gene: TRBJ1-1; d_gene: TRBD1; CDR3aa: ASRPTGARTEAF
v_gene: TRBV7-9; abundance: many; j_gene: TRBJ1-1; d_gene: -; CDR3aa: ASSLVIVSEQGEAF
v_gene: TRBV20-1; abundance: many; j_gene: TRBJ2-7; d_gene: TRBD1; CDR3aa: SASIGTGGSYEQY
v_gene: TRBV19; abundance: -; j_gene: TRBJ2-1; d_gene: -; CDR3aa: ASSAERYEQF
v_gene: TRBV5-1; abundance: few; j_gene: TRBJ1-1; d_gene: -; CDR3aa: ASRAPGEGRTEAF
v_gene: TRBV29-1; abundance: few; j_gene: TRBJ2-5; d_gene: -; CDR3aa: SVNRGGGQETQY
v_gene: TRBV7-2; abundance: many; j_gene: TRBJ2-5; d_gene: TRBD2; CDR3aa: ASSPDTTSAMQETQY
v_gene: TRBV5-1; abundance: few; j_gene: TRBJ2-2; d_gene: -; CDR3aa: ASSDAAGGNTGELF
v_gene: TRBV4-1; abundance: -; j_gene: TRBJ2-3; d_gene: -; CDR3aa: ASSPQLGLTDTQY
v_gene: TRBV5-4; abundance: -; j_gene: TRBJ2-3; d_gene: -; CDR3aa: ASSLPDGAILTDTQY
v_gene: TRBV12-3/TRBV12-4; abundance: many; j_gene: TRBJ2-2; d_gene: TRBD2; CDR3aa: ASRHPPGLAGGNTGELF
v_gene: TRBV7-9; abundance: -; j_gene: TRBJ2-7; d_gene: -; CDR3aa: ASTLEGSTYEQY
v_gene: TRBV19; abundance: many; j_gene: TRBJ2-5; d_gene: -; CDR3aa: ATAGMRGQETQY
v_gene: TRBV4-2; abundance: -; j_gene: TRBJ2-7; d_gene: -; CDR3aa: ASSQGLEVNEQY
v_gene: TRBV5-1; abundance: few; j_gene: TRBJ2-1; d_gene: TRBD2; CDR3aa: ASTSRVGRDEQF
v_gene: TRBV12-5; abundance: -; j_gene: TRBJ2-1; d_gene: -; CDR3aa: ASGGGTNNEQF